The T cell receptor (beta chain) under discussion was sequenced for a study of blood T cell repertoires in COVID-19. Sequencing was performed with immunoSEQ multiplex PCR; in TCRdb, only in-frame clones are kept and a portion is missing. The repertoire has hundreds of thousands of clones, nearly 90% of them found once; the top ten carry approximately 2%. This CDR3 contains 12 residues. Germline CDR1 reads LGHDT; CDR2 reads YNNKEL (reference sequence). The V end lost 1 base, the J end lost 8 bases, and 5 bases lay between the germline ends. Concerning this clone: Other DNA sequences of this sample code for an identical CDR3.

Researchers sorted participants into cohorts using their self-reported clinical history. The specimen was PBMCs or T cells enriched from blood (not recorded which). The sequence was obtained from a woman aged 18-29 years with acute COVID-19. V usage is TRBV3-1 (or the pseudogene TRBV3-2) and J usage is TRBJ1-4; no definite D call. In DNA, the CDR3 is TGTGCCAGCAGCCAAGGTGCGGAAAAACTGTTTTTT. Its translation: CASSQGAEKLFF.